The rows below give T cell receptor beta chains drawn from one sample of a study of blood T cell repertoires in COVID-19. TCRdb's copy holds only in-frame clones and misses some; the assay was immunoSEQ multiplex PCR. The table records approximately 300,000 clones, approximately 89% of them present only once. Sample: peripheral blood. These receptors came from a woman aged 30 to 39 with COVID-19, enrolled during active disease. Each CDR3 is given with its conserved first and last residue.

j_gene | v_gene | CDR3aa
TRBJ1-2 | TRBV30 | CAWSVLVGSYGYTF
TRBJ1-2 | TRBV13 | CASSLVGQGARGGYTF
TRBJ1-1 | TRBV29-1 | CSAQGARTEAFF
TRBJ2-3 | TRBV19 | CASSNPGGSTDTQYF
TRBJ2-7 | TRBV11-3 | CASSLGVAPYEQYF
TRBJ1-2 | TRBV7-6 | CASSPATENYGYTF
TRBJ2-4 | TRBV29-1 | CSVAVTDAIQYF
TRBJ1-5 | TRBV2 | CASSEQVRSNQPQHF
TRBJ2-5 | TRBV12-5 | CASGLSGKGQLYQETQYF
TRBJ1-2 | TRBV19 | CASSIDNAIGDGYTF
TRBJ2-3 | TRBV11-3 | CASSLGLATDTQYF
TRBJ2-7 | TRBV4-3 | CASSQATYRDRVVYEQYF
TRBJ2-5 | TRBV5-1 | CASSLAAEETQYF
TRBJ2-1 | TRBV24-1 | CATSDQAGGLSYNEQFF
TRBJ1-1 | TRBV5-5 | CASSLEEQGELKMNTEAFF
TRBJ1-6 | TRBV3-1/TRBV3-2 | CASAGGGGNGSPLHF
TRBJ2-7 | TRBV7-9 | CASSLPAGGYEQYF
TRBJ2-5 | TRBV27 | CASSSNQETQYF
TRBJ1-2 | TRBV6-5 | CASSKPGALGYTF
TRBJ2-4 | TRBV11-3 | CASQGYRKNIQYF
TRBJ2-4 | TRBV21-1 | CASSDLAGGDIAKNIQYF
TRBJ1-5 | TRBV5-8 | CASSLATGSSNQPQHF
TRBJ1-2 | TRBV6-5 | CASSPRTVGYTF
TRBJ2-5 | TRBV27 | CASSSRRLEETQYF
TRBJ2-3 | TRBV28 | CASSTPQVAGFNTQYF
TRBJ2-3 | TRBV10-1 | CASAASTDTQYF
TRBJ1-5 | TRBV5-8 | CASRLGRGGQPQHF
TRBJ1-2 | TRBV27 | CASSFSGREGYTF
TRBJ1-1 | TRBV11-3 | CASSYDRRGEAFF
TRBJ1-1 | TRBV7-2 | CASSLSVPNTEAFF
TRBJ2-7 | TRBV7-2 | CASSSRGSYEQYF
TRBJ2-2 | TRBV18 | CASSPPGQKQTGELFF
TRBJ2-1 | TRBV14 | CASSRRLWGGDNEQFF
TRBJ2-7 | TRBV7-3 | CASRRGASPSYEQYF
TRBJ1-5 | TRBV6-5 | CASRATGSRQPQHF
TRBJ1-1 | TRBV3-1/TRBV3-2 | CASSQWGRGDTEAFF
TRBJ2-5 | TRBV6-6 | CASSFRTGGETQYF
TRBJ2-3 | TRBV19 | CASSIRGGSDTQYF
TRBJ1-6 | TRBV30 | CAWVTGGFPSPLHF
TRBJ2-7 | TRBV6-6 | CASSYRAGQGYEQYF
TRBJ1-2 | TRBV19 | CASSMWQGYGYTF
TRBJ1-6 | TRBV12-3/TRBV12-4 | CASTLSGGSPLHF
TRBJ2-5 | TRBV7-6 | CASRTGFSDIETQYF
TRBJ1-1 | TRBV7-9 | CASSIPTGGTEAFF
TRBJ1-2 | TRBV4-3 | CASSQELRTGYGYTF
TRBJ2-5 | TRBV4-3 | CASSQDGWGAQYF
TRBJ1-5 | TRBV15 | CATSINRVQPQHF
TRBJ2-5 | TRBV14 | CASSPVNQETQYF
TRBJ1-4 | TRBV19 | CASSIGRQGYNEKLFF
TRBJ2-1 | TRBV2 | CASSEVRTGIHEQFF
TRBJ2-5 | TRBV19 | CASSNYRGPETQYF
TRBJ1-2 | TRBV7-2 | CASSFGPGTGVSYGYTF
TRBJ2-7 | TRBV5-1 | CASSPARRSYEQYF
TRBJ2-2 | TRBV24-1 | CATSGMDGETGELFF
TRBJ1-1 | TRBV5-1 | CASSPQQGAGTEAFF
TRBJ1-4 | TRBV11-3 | CASSLDETADEKLFF
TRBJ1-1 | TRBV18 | CASSPPPLHVKNTEAFF